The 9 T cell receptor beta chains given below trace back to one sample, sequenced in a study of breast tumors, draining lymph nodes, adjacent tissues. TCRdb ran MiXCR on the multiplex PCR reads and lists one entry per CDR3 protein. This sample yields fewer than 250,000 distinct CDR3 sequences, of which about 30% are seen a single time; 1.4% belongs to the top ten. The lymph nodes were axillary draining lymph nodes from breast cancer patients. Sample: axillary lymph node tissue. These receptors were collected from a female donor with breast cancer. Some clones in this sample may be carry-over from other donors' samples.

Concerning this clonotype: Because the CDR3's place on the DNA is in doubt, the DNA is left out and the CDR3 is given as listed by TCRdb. This CDR3 reads CDSSFYICSARGGDSGRGYEQYF. V usage is TRBV4-1 and J usage is TRBJ2-7; the DNA was not compared with TRBD2, the D call given in the table. CDR1 and CDR2 (germline): MGHRA, YSYEKL. Inclusive of both ends, the CDR3 amounts to 23 amino acids.

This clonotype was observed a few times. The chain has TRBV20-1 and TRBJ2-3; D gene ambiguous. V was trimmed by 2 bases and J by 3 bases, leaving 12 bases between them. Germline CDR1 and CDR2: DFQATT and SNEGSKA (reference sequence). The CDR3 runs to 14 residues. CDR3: CSARTGPETDTQYF. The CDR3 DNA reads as TGCAGTGCTAGAACCGGGCCCGAAACAGATACGCAGTATTTT.

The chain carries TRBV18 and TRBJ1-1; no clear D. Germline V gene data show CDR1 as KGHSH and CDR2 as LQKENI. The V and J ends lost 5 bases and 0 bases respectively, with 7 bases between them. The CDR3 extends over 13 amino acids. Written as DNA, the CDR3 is TGTGCCAGCTCAATAGCGATGAACACTGAAGCTTTCTTT. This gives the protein CASSIAMNTEAFF.

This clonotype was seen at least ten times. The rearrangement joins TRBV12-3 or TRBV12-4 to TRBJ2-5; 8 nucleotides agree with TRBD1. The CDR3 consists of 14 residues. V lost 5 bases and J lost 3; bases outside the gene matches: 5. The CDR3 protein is CASSSPGGEETQYF. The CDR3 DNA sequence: TGTGCCAGCAGTAGTCCAGGGGGCGAAGAGACCCAGTACTTC.

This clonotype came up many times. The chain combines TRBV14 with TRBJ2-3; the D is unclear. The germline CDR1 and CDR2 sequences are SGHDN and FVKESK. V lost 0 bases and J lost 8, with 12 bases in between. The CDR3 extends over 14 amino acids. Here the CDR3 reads CASSQDLRSATQYF. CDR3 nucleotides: TGTGCCAGCAGCCAAGATTTGAGATCTGCTACGCAGTATTTT.

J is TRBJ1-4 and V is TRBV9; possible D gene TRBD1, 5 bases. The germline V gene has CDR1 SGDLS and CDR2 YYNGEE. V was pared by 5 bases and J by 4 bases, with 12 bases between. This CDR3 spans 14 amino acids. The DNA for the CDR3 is TGTGCCAGCAGTCTAGCAGGGTTTAATGAAAAACTGTTTTTT. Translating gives CASSLAGFNEKLFF. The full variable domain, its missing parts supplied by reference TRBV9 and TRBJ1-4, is DSGVTQTPKHLITATGQRVTLRCSPRSGDLSVYWYQQSLDQGLQFLIQYYNGEERAKGNILERFSAQQFPDLHSELNLSSLELGDSALYFCASSLAGFNEKLFFGSGTQLSVL.

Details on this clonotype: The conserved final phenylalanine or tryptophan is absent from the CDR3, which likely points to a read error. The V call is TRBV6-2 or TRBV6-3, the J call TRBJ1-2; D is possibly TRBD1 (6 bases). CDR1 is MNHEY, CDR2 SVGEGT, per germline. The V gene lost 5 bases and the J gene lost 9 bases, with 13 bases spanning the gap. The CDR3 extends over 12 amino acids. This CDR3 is CASSPERDSYTL. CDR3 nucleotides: TGTGCCAGCAGTCCCGAGCGGGACAGCTACACCCTC.

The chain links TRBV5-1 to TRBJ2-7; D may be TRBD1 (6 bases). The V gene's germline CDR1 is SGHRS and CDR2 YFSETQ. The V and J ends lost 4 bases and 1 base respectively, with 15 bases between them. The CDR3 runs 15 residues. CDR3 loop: CASSAGEGGSYEQYF. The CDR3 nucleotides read TGCGCCAGCAGCGCCGGGGAAGGGGGTTCCTACGAGCAGTACTTC.

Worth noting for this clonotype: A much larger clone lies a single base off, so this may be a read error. The CDR3 is CASSQGATDSNEQFF. The CDR3 DNA follows: TGTGCCAGCAGCCAAGGGGCAACGGATAGCAATGAGCAGTTCTTC. The chain carries TRBV3-1 and TRBJ2-1; the D is unclear. CDR3 length: 15 residues. V lost 1 base, J lost 6 bases, and 13 bases lay in between. The V gene's germline CDR1 is LGHDT and CDR2 YNNKEL (reference sequence).